One and the same sample provided the 24 T cell receptor beta chains below, sequenced in a study of blood T cell repertoires in COVID-19. Measured with immunoSEQ multiplex PCR; TCRdb has only the in-frame clones, and not every one. The sample lists some 160,000 clones, approximately 80% occurring once. The sample comprised PBMCs or T cells enriched from blood (not recorded which). Source of these receptors: a woman between 45 and 65 years old who had recovered from COVID-19.

The chain links TRBV4-3 to TRBJ2-7; 7 bases are a match to TRBD1. The CDR3 is 14 amino acids. Germline CDR1 is LGHNA and CDR2 is YSLEER. After removal of 6 bases from V and 5 bases from J, the junction contained 10 bases not matched to a gene. In DNA, the CDR3 is TGCGCCAGCAGTCAGAGGACAGGCACAGACGAGCAGTACTTC. Its translation: CASSQRTGTDEQYF.

The chain combines TRBV28 with TRBJ1-5, with 9 nucleotides matching TRBD1. V lost 3 bases, J lost 2 bases, and 2 bases stayed unmatched. The CDR3 is made up of 15 amino acids. Looked up from germline, CDR1 is MDHEN and CDR2 is SYDVKM. CDR3 in amino acids: CASSLTGGRNQPQHF. Written as DNA, the CDR3 is TGTGCCAGCAGTTTGACAGGGGGACGCAATCAGCCCCAGCATTTT. Filled out from reference TRBV28 and TRBJ1-5, the complete variable domain reads DVKVTQSSRYLVKRTGEKVFLECVQDMDHENMFWYRQDPGLGLRLIYFSYDVKMKEKGDIPEGYSVSREKKERFSLILESASTNQTSMYLCASSLTGGRNQPQHFGDGTRLSIL.

The chain carries TRBV7-3 and TRBJ2-2, with unresolved D. CDR3 size: 12 residues. The V gene's germline CDR1 is SGHTA and CDR2 FQGTGA. Trimming took 8 bases from V and 8 from J, leaving 12 bases between them. This CDR3 reads CASGLGPGELFF. The CDR3 DNA is TGTGCCAGCGGGCTCGGCCCGGGGGAGCTGTTTTTT.

The chain has TRBV11-2 and TRBJ2-1, with no clear D. Germline V gene data show CDR1 as SGHAT and CDR2 as FQNNGV. CDR3 length equals 14 residues. V was clipped by 6 bases and J by 2 bases, with 11 bases between them. The CDR3 sequence: CASSPHLTYNEQFF. Here the CDR3 DNA reads TGTGCCAGCAGTCCCCACTTGACCTACAATGAGCAGTTCTTC.

Comment on this clone: The sample carries other DNA sequences with the same CDR3. The chain is built from TRBV5-1 and TRBJ1-1; no clear D gene. V lost 1 base, J lost 1 base, and 8 bases lay in between. Germline CDR1 SGHRS, CDR2 YFSETQ. The CDR3 loop spans 14 amino acids. The DNA of the CDR3 is TGCGCCAGCAGCTTGCCGGGAGGGAACACTGAAGCTTTCTTT. Translation: CASSLPGGNTEAFF. Variable domain in full (rest from reference TRBV5-1 and TRBJ1-1): KAGVTQTPRYLIKTRGQQVTLSCSPISGHRSVSWYQQTPGQGLQFLFEYFSETQRNKGNFPGRFSGRQFSNSRSEMNVSTLELGDSALYLCASSLPGGNTEAFFGQGTRLTVV.

This rearrangement joins TRBV11-2 to TRBJ2-3, with unresolved D. The V end was cut by 3 bases, the J end by 6 bases, with 13 bases between. Germline-derived CDR1 and CDR2 are SGHAT and FQNNGV. The CDR3 sequence is 14 residues long. The CDR3 loop is CASSFMAAWDTQYF. The CDR3, as DNA: TGTGCCAGCAGCTTTATGGCGGCATGGGATACGCAGTATTTT.

This clone was seen a few times. The rearrangement links TRBV28 to TRBJ1-1; D is ambiguous. CDR3 size: 14 residues. Trimming removed 1 base from V and 7 bases from J, with 13 bases in between. Germline V gene sequence: CDR1 MDHEN, CDR2 SYDVKM. The CDR3 DNA reads as TGTGCCAGCAGTTTATCTATAAGACGGGTTGAAGCTTTCTTT. Translated, it gives CASSLSIRRVEAFF.

The chain is built from TRBV9 and TRBJ2-1, with 9 bases fitting TRBD2. Trimming cost V 4 bases and J 3 bases; bases outside gene matches: 8. This CDR3 contains 16 residues. Germline V CDR1 and CDR2: SGDLS, YYNGEE. The CDR3 DNA is TGTGCCAGCAGCACAGGGGTTAGCGGGGGCTACAATGAGCAGTTCTTC. This sequence encodes CASSTGVSGGYNEQFF.

This clone was found a few times. The rearrangement uses TRBV27 and TRBJ2-7; 9 bases are a match to TRBD2. Trimming removed 2 bases from V and 7 bases from J; junction bases left unmatched: 9. The germline CDR1 and CDR2 sequences are MNHEY and SMNVEV (reference sequence). This CDR3 has 15 residues. The CDR3: CASSLRLAGPLEQYF. The CDR3 DNA reads TGTGCCAGCAGTTTAAGGCTAGCGGGACCTCTGGAGCAGTACTTC.

This clone was recorded once. The genes are TRBV7-9 and TRBJ1-1; possibly TRBD1 for D (5 bases). The CDR3 has 14 amino acids. Germline lookup yields CDR1 SEHNR and CDR2 FQNEAQ (reference sequence). The V gene lost 5 bases and the J gene lost 4 bases, with 14 bases spanning the gap. The CDR3 reads CASSVSADSTEAFF. The DNA for the CDR3 is TGTGCCAGCAGCGTTTCCGCAGACAGCACTGAAGCTTTCTTT.

V usage is TRBV18 and J usage is TRBJ1-2; D call uncertain. Germline CDR1 KGHSH, CDR2 LQKENI. This CDR3 spans 17 amino acids. V was trimmed by 3 bases and J by 0 bases, leaving 17 bases between them. The CDR3 here is CASSPPGGLTANYGYTF. The CDR3 DNA follows: TGTGCCAGCTCACCCCCCGGAGGGCTTACAGCTAACTATGGCTACACCTTC.

This clone was seen only once. This rearrangement joins TRBV19 to TRBJ1-1; TRBD1 matches 8 bases. Germline loops: CDR1 LNHDA, CDR2 SQIVND (reference sequence). V lost 11 bases and J lost 1; bases outside the gene matches: 6. The CDR3 extends over 13 amino acids. The CDR3 spells CASFTGGNTEAFF. Written as DNA, the CDR3 is TGTGCCTCTTTTACAGGGGGGAACACTGAAGCTTTCTTT.

This chain links TRBV18 with TRBJ2-4, with D possibly TRBD2 on 6 matching bases. CDR1 is KGHSH and CDR2 is LQKENI in the germline V gene. V was shortened by 0 bases and J by 8 bases, with 14 bases between the two germline ends. CDR3 length: 15 residues. The CDR3 DNA reads TGTGCCAGCTCACCACCGGGCCCCGGGGGAGACATTCAGTACTTC. This gives the protein CASSPPGPGGDIQYF.

In this sample, this clone turned up a few times. This chain joins TRBV3-1 (or the pseudogene TRBV3-2) and TRBJ1-3, with D unclear. Germline CDR1 LGHDT, CDR2 YNNKEL (reference sequence). CDR3 length equals 16 residues. V gave up 1 base and J gave up 0 bases, with 10 bases separating them. The CDR3 spells CASSQGVPGSGNTIYF. The CDR3 bases are TGTGCCAGCAGCCAAGGTGTACCCGGCTCTGGAAACACCATATATTTT.

The chain joins TRBV5-1 to TRBJ1-4; the D is unclear. The CDR3 contains 14 residues. Germline CDR1 SGHRS, CDR2 YFSETQ. V was clipped by 0 bases and J by 4 bases, with 7 bases between them. CDR3 sequence reads: CASSLGLYNEKLFF. The CDR3 coding sequence is TGCGCCAGCAGCTTGGGCCTCTATAATGAAAAACTGTTTTTT.

The chain combines TRBV28 with TRBJ1-1; no clear D. The CDR3 runs 12 residues. CDR1 and CDR2 from the germline V gene are MDHEN and SYDVKM. V was clipped by 1 base and J by 11 bases, with 11 bases between them. CDR3 in amino acids: CASSLLPAGAFF. The CDR3 DNA is TGTGCCAGCAGTTTATTACCTGCCGGGGCTTTCTTT.

The CDR3 protein is CASSVGPPNYGYTF. The CDR3 DNA sequence: TGTGCCAGCAGCGTGGGGCCCCCTAACTATGGCTACACCTTC. The chain uses TRBV9 and TRBJ1-2; tentatively, D is TRBD1 (5 bases). The CDR3 totals 14 residues. V gave up 2 bases and J gave up 0 bases, with 8 bases separating them. In germline, CDR1 is SGDLS, CDR2 YYNGEE.

The J gene is TRBJ2-6, the V gene TRBV28, with a tentative D call TRBD1 (5 bases). The V and J ends lost 6 bases and 1 base respectively, with 10 bases between them. From germline, CDR1 is MDHEN and CDR2 SYDVKM. The CDR3 consists of 15 residues. The CDR3 protein is CASSIAGSGANVLTF. DNA for the CDR3: TGTGCCAGCAGCATTGCAGGGTCTGGGGCCAACGTCCTGACTTTC. Combining the CDR3 with reference TRBV28 and TRBJ2-6 gives the whole variable domain DVKVTQSSRYLVKRTGEKVFLECVQDMDHENMFWYRQDPGLGLRLIYFSYDVKMKEKGDIPEGYSVSREKKERFSLILESASTNQTSMYLCASSIAGSGANVLTFGAGSRLTVL.

The count of this clone is one. The V call is TRBV7-6, the J call TRBJ2-1, with TRBD2 matching over 8 bases. CDR1 and CDR2 (germline): SGHVS, FNYEAQ. The CDR3 is made up of 12 amino acids. Trimming took 4 bases from V and 10 from J; bases not matched to a gene: 3. The CDR3 region has the DNA TGTGCCAGCAGCTCATTAGCGGGGGAGCAGTTCTTC. Encoded protein: CASSSLAGEQFF.

Here the CDR3 DNA reads TGTGCCAGCAGCCTTCAGGGGAATCAGCCCCAGCATTTT. This translates into CASSLQGNQPQHF. The chain has TRBV7-8 and TRBJ1-5, with D possibly TRBD1 on 6 matching bases. The CDR3 sequence is 13 residues long. Trimming removed 5 bases from V and 4 bases from J, with 9 bases in between. Per germline, CDR1 SGHVS and CDR2 FQNEAQ.

V gene TRBV10-3 combines with J gene TRBJ2-7; 9 bases line up with TRBD1. The length of the CDR3 is 15 residues. V was clipped by 9 bases and J by 4 bases; unmatched bases: 13. Per the germline V gene, CDR1 is ENHRY and CDR2 is SYGVKD. The CDR3 DNA reads as TGTGCCATGTCGGGACAGGGCCCGCGTGGATACGAGCAGTACTTC. This gives the protein CAMSGQGPRGYEQYF.

V and J are TRBV29-1 and TRBJ1-2; 7 bases are shared with TRBD1. The J segment lost 8 bases and the V segment lost 0 bases, leaving 15 bases of the junction unmatched. CDR3 size: 16 residues. Germline V gene data show CDR1 as SQVTM and CDR2 as ANQGSEA. Written as DNA, the CDR3 is TGCAGCGTTGAAGATTATATGGTAACAGGGGCGCTCGGCTACACCTTC. It translates to CSVEDYMVTGALGYTF.

The CDR3 sequence is CATSDSNRVRETQYF. In nucleotides, the CDR3 is TGTGCCACCAGTGATAGCAACAGGGTCCGAGAGACCCAGTACTTC. The chain uses TRBV24-1 and TRBJ2-5, with D perhaps TRBD1 (6 bases). This CDR3 is built from 15 residues. The V gene's germline CDR1 is KGHDR and CDR2 SFDVKD. V was trimmed by 3 bases and J by 4 bases, leaving 14 bases between them.

The rearrangement joins TRBV7-2 to TRBJ2-5, with 8 nucleotides matching TRBD1. Trimming took 2 bases from V and 5 from J; bases not matched to a gene: 7. The CDR3 runs to 15 residues. Germline values: CDR1 SGHTA, CDR2 FQGNSA. CDR3 residues: CASSLRTGTGETQYF. The CDR3, as DNA: TGTGCCAGCAGCTTAAGGACAGGGACCGGGGAGACCCAGTACTTC. Using reference TRBV7-2 and TRBJ2-5 for the parts outside the CDR3, the full variable domain is GAGVSQSPSNKVTEKGKDVELRCDPISGHTALYWYRQSLGQGLEFLIYFQGNSAPDKSGLPSDRFSAERTGGSVSTLTIQRTQQEDSAVYLCASSLRTGTGETQYFGPGTRLLVL.